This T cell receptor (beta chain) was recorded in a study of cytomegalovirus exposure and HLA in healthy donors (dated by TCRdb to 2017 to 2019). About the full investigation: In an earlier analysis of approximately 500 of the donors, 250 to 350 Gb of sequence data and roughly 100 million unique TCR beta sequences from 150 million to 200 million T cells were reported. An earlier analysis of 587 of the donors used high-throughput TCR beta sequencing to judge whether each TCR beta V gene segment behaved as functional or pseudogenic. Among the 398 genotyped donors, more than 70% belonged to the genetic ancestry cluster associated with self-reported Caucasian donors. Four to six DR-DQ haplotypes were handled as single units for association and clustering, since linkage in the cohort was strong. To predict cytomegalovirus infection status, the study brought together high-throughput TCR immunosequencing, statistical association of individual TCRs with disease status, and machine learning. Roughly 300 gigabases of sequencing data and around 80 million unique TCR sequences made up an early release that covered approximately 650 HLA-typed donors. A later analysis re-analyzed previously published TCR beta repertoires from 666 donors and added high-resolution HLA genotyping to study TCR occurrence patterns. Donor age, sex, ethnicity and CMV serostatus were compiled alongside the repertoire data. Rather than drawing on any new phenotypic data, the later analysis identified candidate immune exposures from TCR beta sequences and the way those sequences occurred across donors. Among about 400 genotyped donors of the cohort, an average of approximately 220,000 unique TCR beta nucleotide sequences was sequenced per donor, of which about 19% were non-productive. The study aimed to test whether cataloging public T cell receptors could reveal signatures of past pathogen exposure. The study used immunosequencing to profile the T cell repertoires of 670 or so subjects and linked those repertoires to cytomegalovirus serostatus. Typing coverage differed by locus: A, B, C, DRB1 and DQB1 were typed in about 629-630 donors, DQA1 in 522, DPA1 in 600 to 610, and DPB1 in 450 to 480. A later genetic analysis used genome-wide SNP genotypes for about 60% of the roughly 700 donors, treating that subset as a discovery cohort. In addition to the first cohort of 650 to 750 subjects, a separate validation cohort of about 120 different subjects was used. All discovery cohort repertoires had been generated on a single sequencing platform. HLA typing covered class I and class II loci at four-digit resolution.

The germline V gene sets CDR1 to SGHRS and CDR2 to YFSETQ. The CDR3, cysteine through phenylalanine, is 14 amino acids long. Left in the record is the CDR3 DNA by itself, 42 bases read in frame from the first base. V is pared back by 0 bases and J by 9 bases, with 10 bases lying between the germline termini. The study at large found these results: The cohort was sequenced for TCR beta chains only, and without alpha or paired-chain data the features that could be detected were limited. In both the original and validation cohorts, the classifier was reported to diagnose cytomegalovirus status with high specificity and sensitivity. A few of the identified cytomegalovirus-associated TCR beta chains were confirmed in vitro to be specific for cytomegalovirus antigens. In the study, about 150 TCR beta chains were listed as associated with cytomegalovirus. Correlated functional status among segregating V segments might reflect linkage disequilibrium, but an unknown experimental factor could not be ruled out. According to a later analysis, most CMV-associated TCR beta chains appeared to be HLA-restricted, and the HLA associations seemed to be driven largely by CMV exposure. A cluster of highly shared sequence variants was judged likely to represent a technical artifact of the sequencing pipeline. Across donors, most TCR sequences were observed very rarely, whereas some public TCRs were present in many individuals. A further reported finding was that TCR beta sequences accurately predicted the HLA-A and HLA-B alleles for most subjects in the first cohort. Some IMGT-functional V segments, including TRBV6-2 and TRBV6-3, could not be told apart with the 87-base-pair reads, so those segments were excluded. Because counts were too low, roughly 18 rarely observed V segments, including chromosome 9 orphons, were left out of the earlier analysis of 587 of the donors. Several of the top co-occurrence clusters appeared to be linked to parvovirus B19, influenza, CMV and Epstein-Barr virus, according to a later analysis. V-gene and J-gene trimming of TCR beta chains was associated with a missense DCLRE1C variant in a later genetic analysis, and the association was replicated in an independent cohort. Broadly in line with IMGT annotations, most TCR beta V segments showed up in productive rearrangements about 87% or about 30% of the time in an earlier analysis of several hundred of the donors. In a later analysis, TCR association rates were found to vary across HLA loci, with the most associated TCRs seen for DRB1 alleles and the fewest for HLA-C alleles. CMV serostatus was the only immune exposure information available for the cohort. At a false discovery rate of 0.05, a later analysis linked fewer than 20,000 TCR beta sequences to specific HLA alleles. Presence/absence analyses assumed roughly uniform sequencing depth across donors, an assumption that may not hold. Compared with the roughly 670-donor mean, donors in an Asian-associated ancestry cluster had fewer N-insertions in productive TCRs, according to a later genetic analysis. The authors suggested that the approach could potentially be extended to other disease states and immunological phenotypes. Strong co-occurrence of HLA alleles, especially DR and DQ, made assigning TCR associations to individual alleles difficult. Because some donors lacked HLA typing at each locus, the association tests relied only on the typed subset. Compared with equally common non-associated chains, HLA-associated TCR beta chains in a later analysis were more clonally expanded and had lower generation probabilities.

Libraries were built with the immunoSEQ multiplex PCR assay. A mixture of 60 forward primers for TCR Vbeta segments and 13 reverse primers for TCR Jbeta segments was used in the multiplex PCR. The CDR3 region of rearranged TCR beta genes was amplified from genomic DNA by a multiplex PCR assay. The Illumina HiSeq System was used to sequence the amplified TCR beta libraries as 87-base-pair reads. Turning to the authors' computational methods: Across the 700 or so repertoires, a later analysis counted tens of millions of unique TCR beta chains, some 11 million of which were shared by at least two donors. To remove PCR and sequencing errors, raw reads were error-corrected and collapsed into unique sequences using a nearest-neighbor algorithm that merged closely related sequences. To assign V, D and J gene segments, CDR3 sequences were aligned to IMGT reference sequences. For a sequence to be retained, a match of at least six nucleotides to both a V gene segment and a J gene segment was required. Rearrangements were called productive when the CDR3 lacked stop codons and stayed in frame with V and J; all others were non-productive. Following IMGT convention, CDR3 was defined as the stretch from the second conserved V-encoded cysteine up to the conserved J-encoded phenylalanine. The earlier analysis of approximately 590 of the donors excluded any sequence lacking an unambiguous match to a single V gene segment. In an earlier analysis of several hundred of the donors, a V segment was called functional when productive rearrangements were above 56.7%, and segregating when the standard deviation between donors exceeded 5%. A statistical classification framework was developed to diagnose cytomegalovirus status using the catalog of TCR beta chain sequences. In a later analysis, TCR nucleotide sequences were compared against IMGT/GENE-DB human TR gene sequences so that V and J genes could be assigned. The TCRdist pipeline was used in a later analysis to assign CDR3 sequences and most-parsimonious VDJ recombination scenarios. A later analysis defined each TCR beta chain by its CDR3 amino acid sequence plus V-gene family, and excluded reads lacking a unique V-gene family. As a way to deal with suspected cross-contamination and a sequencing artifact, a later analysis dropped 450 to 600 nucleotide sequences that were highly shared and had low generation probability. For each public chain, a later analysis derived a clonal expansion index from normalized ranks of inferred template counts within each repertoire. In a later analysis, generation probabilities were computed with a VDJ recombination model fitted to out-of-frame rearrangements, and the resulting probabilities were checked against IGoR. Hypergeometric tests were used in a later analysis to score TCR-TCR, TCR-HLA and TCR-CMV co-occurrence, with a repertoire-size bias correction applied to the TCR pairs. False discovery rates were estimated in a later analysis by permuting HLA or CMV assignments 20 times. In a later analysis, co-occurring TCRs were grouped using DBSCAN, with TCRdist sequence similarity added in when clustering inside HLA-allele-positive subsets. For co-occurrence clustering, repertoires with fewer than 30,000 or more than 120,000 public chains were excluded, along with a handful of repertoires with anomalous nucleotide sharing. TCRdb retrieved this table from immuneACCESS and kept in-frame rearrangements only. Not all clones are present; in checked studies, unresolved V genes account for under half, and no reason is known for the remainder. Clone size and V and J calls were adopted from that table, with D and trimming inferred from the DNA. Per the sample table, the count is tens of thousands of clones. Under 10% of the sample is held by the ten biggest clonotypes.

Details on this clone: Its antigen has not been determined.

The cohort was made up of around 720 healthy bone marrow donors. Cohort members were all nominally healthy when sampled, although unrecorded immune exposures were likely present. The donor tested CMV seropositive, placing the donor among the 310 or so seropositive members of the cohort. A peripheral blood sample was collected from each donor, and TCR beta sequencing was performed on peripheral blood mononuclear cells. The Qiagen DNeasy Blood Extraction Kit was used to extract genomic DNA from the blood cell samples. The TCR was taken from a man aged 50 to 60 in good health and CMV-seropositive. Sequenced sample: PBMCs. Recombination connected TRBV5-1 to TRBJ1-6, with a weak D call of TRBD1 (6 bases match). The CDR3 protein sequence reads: CASSLEQGSSPLHF. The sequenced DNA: TGCGCCAGCAGCTTGGAACAGGGCTCTTCACCCCTCCACTTT.